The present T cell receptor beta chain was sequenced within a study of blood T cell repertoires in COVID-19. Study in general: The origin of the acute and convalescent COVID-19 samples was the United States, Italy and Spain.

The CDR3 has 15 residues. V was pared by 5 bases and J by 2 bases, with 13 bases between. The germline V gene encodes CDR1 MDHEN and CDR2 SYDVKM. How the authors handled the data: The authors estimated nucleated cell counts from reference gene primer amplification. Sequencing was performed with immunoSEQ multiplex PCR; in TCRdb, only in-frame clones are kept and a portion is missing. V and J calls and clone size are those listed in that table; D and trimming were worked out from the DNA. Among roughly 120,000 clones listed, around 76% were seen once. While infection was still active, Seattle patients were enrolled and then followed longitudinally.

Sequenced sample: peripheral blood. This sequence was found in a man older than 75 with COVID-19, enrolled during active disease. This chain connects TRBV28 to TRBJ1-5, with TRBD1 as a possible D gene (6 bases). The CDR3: CASSGGGGGNQPQHF. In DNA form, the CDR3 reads TGTGCCAGCAGTGGGGGCGGCGGAGGCAATCAGCCCCAGCATTTT.